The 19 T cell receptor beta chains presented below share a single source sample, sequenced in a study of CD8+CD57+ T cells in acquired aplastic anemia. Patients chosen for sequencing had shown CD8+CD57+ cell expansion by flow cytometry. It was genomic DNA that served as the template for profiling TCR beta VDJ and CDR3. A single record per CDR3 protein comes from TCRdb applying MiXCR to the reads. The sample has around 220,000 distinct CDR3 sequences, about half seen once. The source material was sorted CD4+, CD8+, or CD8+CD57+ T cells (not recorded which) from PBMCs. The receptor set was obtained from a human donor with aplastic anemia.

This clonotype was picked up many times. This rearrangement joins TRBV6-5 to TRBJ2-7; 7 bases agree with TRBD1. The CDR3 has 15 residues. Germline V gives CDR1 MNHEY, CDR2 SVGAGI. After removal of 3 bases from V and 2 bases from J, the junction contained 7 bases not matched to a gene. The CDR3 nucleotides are TGTGCCAGCAGTTATACCCCGGGACAGCCCTACGAGCAGTACTTC. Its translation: CASSYTPGQPYEQYF.

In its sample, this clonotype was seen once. The CDR3 loop reads CASSFPRGEYTYSNQPQHF. The CDR3 nucleotides are TGTGCCAGCAGCTTCCCTCGGGGAGAATATACTTATAGCAATCAGCCCCAGCATTTT. The rearrangement uses TRBV7-9 and TRBJ1-5; D remains unclear. V was cut by 3 bases and J by 0 bases, with 21 bases left in between. The CDR3 has 19 residues. Germline V CDR1 and CDR2: SEHNR, FQNEAQ (reference sequence). The variable domain in full, completed from reference TRBV7-9 and TRBJ1-5, reads DTGVSQNPRHKITKRGQNVTFRCDPISEHNRLYWYRQTLGQGPEFLTYFQNEAQLEKSRLLSDRFSAERPKGSFSTLEIQRTEQGDSAMYLCASSFPRGEYTYSNQPQHFGDGTRLSIL.

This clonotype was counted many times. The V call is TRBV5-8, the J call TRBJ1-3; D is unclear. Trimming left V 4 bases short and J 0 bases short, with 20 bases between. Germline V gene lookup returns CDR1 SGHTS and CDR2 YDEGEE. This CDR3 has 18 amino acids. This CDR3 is CASSKLRVRISSGNTIYF. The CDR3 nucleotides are TGTGCCAGCAGCAAGCTACGGGTTAGGATAAGCTCTGGAAACACCATATATTTT. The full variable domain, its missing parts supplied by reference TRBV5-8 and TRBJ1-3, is EAGVTQSPTHLIKTRGQQATLRCSPISGHTSVYWYQQALGLGLQFLLWYDEGEERNRGNFPPRFSGRQFPNYSSELNVNALELEDSALYLCASSKLRVRISSGNTIYFGEGSWLTVV.

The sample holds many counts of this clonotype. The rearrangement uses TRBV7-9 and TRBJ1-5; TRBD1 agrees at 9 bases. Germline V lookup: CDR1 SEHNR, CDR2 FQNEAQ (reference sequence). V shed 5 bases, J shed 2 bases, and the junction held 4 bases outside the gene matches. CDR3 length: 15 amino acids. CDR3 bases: TGTGCCAGCAGCCAGGGACAGGGTGGCAATCAGCCCCAGCATTTT. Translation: CASSQGQGGNQPQHF.

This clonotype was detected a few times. This CDR3 is CASSQYGTFPTDTQYF. In DNA, the CDR3 is TGCGCCAGCAGCCAGTACGGGACTTTCCCCACAGATACGCAGTATTTT. The chain joins TRBV5-1 to TRBJ2-3, with D perhaps matching TRBD2 (6 bases). CDR1 and CDR2 from the germline V gene are SGHRS and YFSETQ. V was clipped by 4 bases and J by 2 bases, with 17 bases between them. The CDR3 loop spans 16 amino acids.

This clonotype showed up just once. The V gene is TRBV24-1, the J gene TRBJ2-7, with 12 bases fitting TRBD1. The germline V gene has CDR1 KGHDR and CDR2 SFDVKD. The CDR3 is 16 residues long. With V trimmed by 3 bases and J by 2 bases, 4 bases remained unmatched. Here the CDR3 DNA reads TGTGCCACCAGTGATGCCGGGACAGGGGGCCCCTACGAGCAGTACTTC. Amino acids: CATSDAGTGGPYEQYF.

CDR3 nucleotide sequence: TGTGCCAGCAGCTCAGGGGGGGGGGCGCCAGCCAATGAGCAGTTCTTC. It specifies CASSSGGGAPANEQFF. V gene TRBV7-2 combines with J gene TRBJ2-1; the D gene could be TRBD1 or TRBD2 (7 bases each). This CDR3 comprises 16 residues. With 4 bases removed from V and 6 bases from J, the gap between germline ends came to 19 bases. Germline-derived CDR1 and CDR2 are SGHTA and FQGNSA.

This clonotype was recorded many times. CDR3 amino acids: CASSETKRGANTGELFF. CDR3 bases: TGTGCCAGCAGCGAAACTAAGCGGGGGGCGAACACCGGGGAGCTGTTTTTT. The chain combines TRBV7-7 with TRBJ2-2; 9 bases agree with TRBD2. The junction had 7 bases not matched to a gene; V was cut back by 5 bases and J by 0 bases. CDR1 SSHAT and CDR2 FNYEAQ come from the germline V gene (reference sequence). The CDR3 is 17 residues long. Together with reference TRBV7-7 and TRBJ2-2, the CDR3 gives the full variable domain: GAGVSQSPRYKVTKRGQDVTLRCDPISSHATLYWYQQALGQGPEFLTYFNYEAQPDKSGLPSDRFSAERPEGSISTLTIQRTEQRDSAMYRCASSETKRGANTGELFFGEGSRLTVL.

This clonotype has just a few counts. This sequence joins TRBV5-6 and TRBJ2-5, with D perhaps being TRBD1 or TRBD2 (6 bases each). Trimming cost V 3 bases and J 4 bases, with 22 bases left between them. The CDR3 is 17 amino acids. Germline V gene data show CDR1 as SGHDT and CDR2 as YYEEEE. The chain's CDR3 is CASSSRPGAPRGETQYF. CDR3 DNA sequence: TGTGCCAGCAGCTCCCGTCCGGGGGCCCCGAGAGGAGAGACCCAGTACTTC.

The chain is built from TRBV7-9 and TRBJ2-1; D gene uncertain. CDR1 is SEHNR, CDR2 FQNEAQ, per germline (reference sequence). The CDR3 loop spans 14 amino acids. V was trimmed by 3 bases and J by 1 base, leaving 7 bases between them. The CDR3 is CASSFSGSYNEQFF. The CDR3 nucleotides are TGTGCCAGCAGCTTCTCTGGATCCTACAATGAGCAGTTCTTC.

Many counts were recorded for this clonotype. Written as DNA, the CDR3 is TGTGCCAGCAGCTTAAACAGGGATGAGTTCTTC. Translated, it gives CASSLNRDEFF. The rearrangement uses TRBV5-8 and TRBJ2-1, with a tentative D call TRBD1 (6 bases). This CDR3 contains 11 residues. V dropped 2 bases and J dropped 14 bases, with 11 bases sitting between them. Germline V lookup: CDR1 SGHTS, CDR2 YDEGEE.

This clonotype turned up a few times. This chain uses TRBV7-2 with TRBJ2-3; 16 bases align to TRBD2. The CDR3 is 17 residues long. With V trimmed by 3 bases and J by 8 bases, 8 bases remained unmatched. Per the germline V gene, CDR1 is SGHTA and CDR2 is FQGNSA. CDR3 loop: CASSLGLAGGGLSTQYF. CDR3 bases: TGTGCCAGCAGCTTGGGACTAGCGGGGGGGGGGTTGAGTACGCAGTATTTT.

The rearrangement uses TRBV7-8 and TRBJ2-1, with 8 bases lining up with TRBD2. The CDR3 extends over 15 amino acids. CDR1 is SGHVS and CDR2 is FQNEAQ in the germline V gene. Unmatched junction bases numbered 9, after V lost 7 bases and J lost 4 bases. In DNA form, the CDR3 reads TGTGCCAGCAAGTCGGGGGGGGGGGCGTACAATGAGCAGTTCTTC. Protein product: CASKSGGGAYNEQFF.

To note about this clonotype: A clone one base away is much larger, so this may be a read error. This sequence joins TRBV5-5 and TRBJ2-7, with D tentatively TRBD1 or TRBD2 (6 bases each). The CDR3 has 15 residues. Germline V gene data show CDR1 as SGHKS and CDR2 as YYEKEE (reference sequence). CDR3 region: CASSLLGGFSYDQYF. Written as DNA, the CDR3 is TGTGCCAGCAGCCTGCTGGGGGGCTTCTCCTACGATCAGTACTTC.

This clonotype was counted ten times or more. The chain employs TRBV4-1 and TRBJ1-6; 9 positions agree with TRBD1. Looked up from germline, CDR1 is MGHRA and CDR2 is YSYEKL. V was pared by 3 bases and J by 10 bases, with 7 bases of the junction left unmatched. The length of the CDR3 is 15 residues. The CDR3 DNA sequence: TGCGCCAGCAGCCAGCCGGGACAGGGTGGGTCACCCCTCCACTTT. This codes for CASSQPGQGGSPLHF.

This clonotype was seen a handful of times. CDR3 residues: CAIMEGASSYEQYF. The CDR3 DNA reads as TGTGCCATCATGGAGGGAGCTTCGTCCTACGAGCAGTACTTC. The chain uses TRBV6-4 and TRBJ2-7; TRBD2 might be the D (6 bases). Trimming pared 10 bases from V and 1 base from J, leaving 17 bases between. There are 14 residues in the CDR3. Germline assignment: CDR1 MRHNA and CDR2 SNTAGT.

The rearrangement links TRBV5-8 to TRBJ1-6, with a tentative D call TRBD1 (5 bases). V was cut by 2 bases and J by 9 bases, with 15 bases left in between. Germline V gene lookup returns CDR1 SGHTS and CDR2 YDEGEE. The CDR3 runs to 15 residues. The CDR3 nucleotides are TGTGCCAGCAGCTTCAGCAGGGAAGGGAGTTCACCCCTCCACTTT. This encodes CASSFSREGSSPLHF. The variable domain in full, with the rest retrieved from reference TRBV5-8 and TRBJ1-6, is EAGVTQSPTHLIKTRGQQATLRCSPISGHTSVYWYQQALGLGLQFLLWYDEGEERNRGNFPPRFSGRQFPNYSSELNVNALELEDSALYLCASSFSREGSSPLHFGNGTRLTVT.

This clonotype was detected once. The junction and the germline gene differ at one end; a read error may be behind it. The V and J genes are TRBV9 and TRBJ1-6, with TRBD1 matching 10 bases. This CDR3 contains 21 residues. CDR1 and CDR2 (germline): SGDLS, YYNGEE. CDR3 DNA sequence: TGTGCCAGCAGCGCCACTAGCGGGGGGACAGGGGTCGCTCCTATAATTCACCCCTCCAGCTTT. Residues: CASSATSGGTGVAPIIHPSSF.

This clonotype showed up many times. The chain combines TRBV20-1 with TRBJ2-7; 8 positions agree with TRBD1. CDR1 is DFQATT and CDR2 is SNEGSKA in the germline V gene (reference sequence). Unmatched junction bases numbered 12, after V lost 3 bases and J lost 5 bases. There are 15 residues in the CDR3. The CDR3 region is CSASNTRGRLDEQYF. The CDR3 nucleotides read TGCAGTGCTAGTAATACCAGGGGGCGCTTGGACGAGCAGTACTTC.